This passage covers 5 T cell receptor beta chains from one sample sequenced in a study of ipilimumab plus nivolumab after autologous stem cell transplantation. TCRdb's copy holds only in-frame clones and misses some; the assay was immunoSEQ multiplex PCR. The sample shows tens of thousands of clones, under 75% of them seen only once. Sequencing used PBMCs, obtained in a trial of ipilimumab plus nivolumab as post-transplant consolidation. The source of these receptors is a male donor with diffuse large B-cell lymphoma.

The chain recombines TRBV5-7 with TRBJ2-1; D is unclear. TRBV5-7 is annotated as an ORF whose role is uncertain. The CDR3 runs 14 residues. Trimming shortened V by 7 bases and J by 3 bases, and 14 bases separated the two germline ends. CDR3 amino acids: CASRRLKFYNEQFF. CDR3 nucleotide sequence: TGTGCCAGCCGGCGACTCAAATTCTACAATGAGCAGTTCTTC.

The chain couples TRBV19 to TRBJ1-2, with D possibly TRBD1 on 5 matching bases. Germline CDR1 reads LNHDA; CDR2 reads SQIVND (reference sequence). V was pared by 3 bases and J by 6 bases, with 14 bases between. CDR3 length equals 14 residues. The CDR3 region is CASSITGQGDGYTF. CDR3 nucleotide sequence: TGTGCCAGTAGTATTACGGGGCAGGGAGATGGCTACACCTTC.

V usage is TRBV5-6 and J usage is TRBJ2-7; D not resolved. Germline V gene lookup returns CDR1 SGHDT and CDR2 YYEEEE. The CDR3 consists of 14 residues. V was shortened by 3 bases and J by 2 bases, with 12 bases between the two germline ends. The CDR3 region is CASSSRIFPYEQYF. The CDR3 DNA sequence: TGTGCCAGCAGCTCAAGGATTTTCCCCTACGAGCAGTACTTC. The full variable domain, completed using reference TRBV5-6 and TRBJ2-7, is DAGVTQSPTHLIKTRGQQVTLRCSPKSGHDTVSWYQQALGQGPQFIFQYYEEEERQRGNFPDRFSGHQFPNYSSELNVNALLLGDSALYLCASSSRIFPYEQYFGPGTRLTVT.

This clone is a singleton in its sample. This sequence joins TRBV7-9 and TRBJ1-2; D may be TRBD1 (5 bases). This CDR3 is built from 15 residues. Germline values: CDR1 SEHNR, CDR2 FQNEAQ (reference sequence). V was pared by 1 base and J by 6 bases, with 15 bases between. The DNA of the CDR3 is TGTGCCAGCAGCTTAGATCACTGGACGGGGCATGGCTACACCTTC. Translating it yields CASSLDHWTGHGYTF.

The chain combines TRBV27 with TRBJ2-7; 7 bases are shared with TRBD1. Losses at the gene ends were 5 bases for V and 2 bases for J; bases not matched to a gene: 6. Germline lookup yields CDR1 MNHEY and CDR2 SMNVEV (reference sequence). CDR3 length equals 14 residues. CDR3 in amino acids: CASSHRGSTYEQYF. CDR3 nucleotides: TGTGCCAGCAGTCACAGGGGATCAACCTACGAGCAGTACTTC.